This T cell receptor beta chain was sequenced during a study of T-cell memory formation after mild COVID-19. Study-level results: Whereas later expanders leaned CD4+, clones contracting day 15 to 85 showed a balanced CD4/CD8 makeup. Pre-infection memory already had some responding clones, implying cross-reactive memory joined. The authors left the SARS-CoV-2 specificity of second-wave clones peaking on day 37 unconfirmed. Chiefly within CM and EM were the contracting CD4+ clones; CD8+ ones were within EMRA.

From the 5' RACE reads, TCRdb called clonotypes with MiXCR, one entry per CDR3 protein. This table holds under 300,000 distinct CDR3 sequences, 15% to 20% found once. With respect to this clonotype: The antigen is undetermined.

The CDR3 sequence is 12 residues long. Trimming left V 6 bases short and J 3 bases short, with 8 bases between. What was sequenced was PBMCs or a T cell subset sorted from them (not recorded which). The receptor comes from a young man who had mild COVID-19 (a few samples of this study predate the infection). Cell type and time point are not known. The chain uses TRBV12-3 or TRBV12-4 and TRBJ1-2; no definite D call. The CDR3 region is CASSPPDYGYTF. CDR3 bases: TGTGCCAGCAGCCCCCCCGACTATGGCTACACCTTC.